This T cell receptor (beta chain) stems from a study of shared clonotypes between healthy human individuals. Notes on the study in general: Relative to memory subsets, naive subsets generally showed larger estimated richness. Donor scarcity curtailed the genetic and exposure-history diversity represented herein. Tissue TCR repertoires likely differ from these blood-only repertoires. It was anticipated that sequencing depth would influence how many clonotypes donors shared.

Only in-frame clones appear in the TCRdb table, and some are missing; sequencing was by immunoSEQ multiplex PCR. The sample contains about 2.4 million clones, roughly nine tenths of which appear only once. Germline CDR1 ENHRY, CDR2 SYGVKD. The V segment lost 3 bases and the J segment 4 bases; nucleotides outside the gene matches: 12. The CDR3 contains 17 residues. Details on this clone: What it recognizes is unknown.

The J gene is TRBJ2-1, the V gene TRBV10-3; 7 bases are shared with TRBD2. The TCR originated in a man aged 18 to 35 in good health. Sequencing used naive CD4+ T cells sorted from blood. The subset was: CD45RA+ positively selected. In DNA form, the CDR3 reads TGTGCCATCAGTGATCTGGAATCTCTCGGGGGGTACAATGAGCAGTTCTTC. Amino acids: CAISDLESLGGYNEQFF.